This T cell receptor beta chain was sequenced during a study of long-term antiretroviral therapy in people with HIV. At least one PBMC sample before ART and at least two after were required. In this sample, this clone turned up once. Version v3.0 of the immunoSEQ assay was performed at survey level. Repertoires were generated with immunoSEQ multiplex PCR, while TCRdb's copy carries only in-frame clones and drops some. The sample has some 17,000 clones; over 75% are singletons. Germline-derived CDR1 and CDR2 are LGHNA and YSLEER. The CDR3 is made up of 14 amino acids. Between the trimmed V and J ends, which lost 1 base and 5 bases, there was a span of 8 bases.

This sample comprised unsorted PBMCs, obtained roughly 2.2 years before starting antiretroviral therapy. This sequence joins TRBV4-3 and TRBJ2-2; perhaps TRBD2 as D (6 bases). The receptor was isolated from a man in his thirties or forties with HIV. DNA for the CDR3: TGCGCCAGCAGCCAAGTAGGGACTACCGGGGAGCTGTTTTTT. It translates to CASSQVGTTGELFF.